The entry below gives a single T cell receptor (beta chain) sequence along with its context. Its antigen remains unidentified. The read ends 3 residues early relative to the CDR3; the germline J gene fills the gap. CDR1 and CDR2 are drawn from the germline V gene (reference sequence): SEHNR, FQNEAQ. There are 14 amino acids in the CDR3, from cysteine to phenylalanine inclusive. Part of the CDR3 DNA is given, 33 bases translated from base 1. The sample belongs to a study of Tregs in tolerant kidney transplant recipients (dated 2019 in TCRdb). In terms of the full investigation: TCRbeta sequencing was used in the study to identify donor-specific regulatory T cells before combined kidney and bone marrow transplantation, and the identified cells were then tracked after transplant. What the work shows at the level of the full study, not this receptor alone: Donor-specific Treg expansion exceeded global Treg expansion in tolerant patients, suggesting antigen-driven rather than nonspecific expansion. For some patients, the PCR primers changed as time went on, which meant samples from those patients could not be compared with one another at the nucleotide level. Biological reproducibility was not examined directly, but technical replication error appeared to be minimal. Expanding Tregs with activated donor B cells appeared to identify the most biologically relevant and donor-specific TCRbeta repertoire. The study was constrained by small patient numbers, and validation of the findings is required in larger populations and under other immunosuppression protocols.

Genomic DNA was extracted from sorted cells with the QIAGEN DNeasy Blood and Tissue Kit for TCRbeta CDR3 sequencing. High-throughput TCRbeta CDR3 sequencing, which included PCR amplification with bias correction and internal controls, was done commercially through immunoSEQ. In the paper's pipeline: Unique productive TCRbeta sequences were defined by CDR3 nucleotide sequence where primers matched, and otherwise by CDR3 amino acid sequence together with Vbeta and Jbeta genes. To correct for sorting error, sequences found in more than one sorted population at a frequency ratio of 2:1 or less were discarded, and the remaining shared sequences were assigned to the population with the higher frequency. A sequence was defined as donor-reactive if the sequence was expanded at least 5-fold in CFSE-low cells compared with unstimulated cells and had a frequency of at least 0.01% in CFSE-low cells. Jensen-Shannon divergence calculated on the top 100 TCRbeta sequences ranked by frequency was used to measure repertoire divergence. For samples with multiple sequencing runs, sorting error was corrected in each run separately before the runs were combined. As stored in TCRdb, this immuneACCESS dataset retains in-frame rearrangements with V and J assigned. A fraction of the clones does not appear; measured against another copy, unresolved V genes explain less than half of the discrepancy, and the remainder lacks a known reason. The D gene and trimming were derived from the DNA, and the V and J assignments and clone size from that table. The table of this sample itemizes roughly 15,000 clones. In total, the top ten clones hold roughly 29% of the sample.

The time point tag for this specimen amounts to: 6 months after combined kidney and bone marrow transplant. Transplants used related donors with nonmyeloablative bone marrow transplantation; mixed chimerism was transient in the human trials. Thawed PBMCs were FACS-sorted into unstimulated Tregs (CD4+CD25+CD127-), CD4+ non-Tregs (CD4+CD25-), CD4 cells and CD8 cells. The patients were a handful of recipients of combined kidney and bone marrow transplants from the ITN036ST trial, and samples were available only for these trial subjects. Healthy control blood was processed to PBMCs by Ficoll density gradient and cryopreserved, and patient PBMCs were collected before and after transplant.

The specimen comprised CD8+ T cells from blood (PBMCs), sampled 6 months after the transplant. This clonotype was sampled from a human patient who received a combined kidney and bone marrow transplant. After a transplant, the graft donor may have provided part of the T cells. In this chain, TRBV7-9 is recombined with TRBJ1-2; 7 middle bases align to TRBD1. The CDR3 reads as follows: CASSPRTGKDDYTF. The CDR3 bases that were read are TGTGCCAGCAGCCCCCGGACAGGAAAAGACGAC.